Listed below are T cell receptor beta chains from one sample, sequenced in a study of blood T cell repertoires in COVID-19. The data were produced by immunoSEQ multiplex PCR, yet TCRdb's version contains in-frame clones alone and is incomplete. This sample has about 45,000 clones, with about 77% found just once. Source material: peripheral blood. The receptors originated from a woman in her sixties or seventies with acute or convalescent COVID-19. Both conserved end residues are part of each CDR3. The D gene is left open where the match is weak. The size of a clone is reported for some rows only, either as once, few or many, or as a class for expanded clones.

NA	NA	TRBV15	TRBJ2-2	TGTGCCACCAGCAGAGATGTAGGGCCCGGGGTAACCGGGGAGCTGTTTTTT	CATSRDVGPGVTGELFF
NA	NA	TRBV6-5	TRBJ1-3	TGTGCCAGCAGGCCCGCGGCCTCTGGAAACACCATATATTTT	CASRPAASGNTIYF
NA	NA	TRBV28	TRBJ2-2	TGTGCCAGCGCGACAGTGAACACCGGGGAGCTGTTTTTT	CASATVNTGELFF
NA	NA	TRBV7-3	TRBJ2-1	TGTGCCAGCAGCTTATTGTTAGCGGCTTACAATGAGCAGTTCTTC	CASSLLLAAYNEQFF
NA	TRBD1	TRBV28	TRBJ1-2	TGTGCCAGCAGTGCGAGACAGGGAGCAGACGGCTACACCTTC	CASSARQGADGYTF
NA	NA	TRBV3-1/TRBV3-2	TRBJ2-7	TGTGCCAGCAGCCAAAGGATTTCAACAGGGCCTTCCTACGAGCAGTACTTC	CASSQRISTGPSYEQYF
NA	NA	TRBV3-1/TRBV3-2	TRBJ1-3	TGTGCCAGCAGCCAAGTAAGAACAGCGGGCCGGCACACCATATATTTT	CASSQVRTAGRHTIYF
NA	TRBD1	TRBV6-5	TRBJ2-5	TGTGCCAGCATGTGGACAGGGGCAGGAGAGACCCAGTACTTC	CASMWTGAGETQYF
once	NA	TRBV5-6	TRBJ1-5	TGTGCCAGCAGCTTGGACAGGGCTCAGCCCCAGCATTTT	CASSLDRAQPQHF
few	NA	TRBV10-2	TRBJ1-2	TGCGCCAGCAGTGAGTCACTCGGTGGCTACACCTTC	CASSESLGGYTF
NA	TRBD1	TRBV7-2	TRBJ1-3	TGTGCCAGCAGCCTTACAGGGGGCAGTTCTGGAAACACCATATATTTT	CASSLTGGSSGNTIYF